This is a list of T cell receptor beta chains from one sample in a study of response to subunit inactivated influenza vaccine. Each CDR3 protein is one row after TCRdb ran MiXCR on the RT-PCR reads. The sample consists of under 200,000 distinct CDR3 sequences, around 11% of them appearing once. Sequenced here: CD8+ T cells sorted from PBMCs, sampled less than 25 months after vaccination. The receptor source for this set is a man aged 50 to 75 who received an inactivated influenza vaccine. CDR3s include the opening cysteine and the closing phenylalanine or tryptophan. A D gene is named only where the DNA matches it firmly. Not all rows give a size; the values are once, few, many and, for expanded clones, a class.

cdr3_length	clone_size	v_call	d_call	j_call	cdr3_nt	cdr3_aa
15	-	TRBV20-1	TRBD1	TRBJ1-3	TGCAGTGCAACGGGGACAGGGGTGAGGGGAAACACCATATATTTT	CSATGTGVRGNTIYF
13	few	TRBV20-1	-	TRBJ2-7	TGCAGTGCTAGGGGGACTGAACACTACGAGCAGTACTTC	CSARGTEHYEQYF
16	few	TRBV4-2	TRBD1	TRBJ2-2	TGTGCCAGCAGCCCTCGTGAAGGGGGCTTTACCGGGGAGCTGTTTTTT	CASSPREGGFTGELFF
18	-	TRBV11-1	-	TRBJ2-1	TGTGCCAGCAGCTCGACCTTCCTGAGCGCGGATTGGCCGAATGAGCAGTTCTTC	CASSSTFLSADWPNEQFF
16	few	TRBV3-1	TRBD2	TRBJ2-1	TGTGCCAGCAGCCCCCGACTAGCCCACTCCTACAATGAGCAGTTCTTC	CASSPRLAHSYNEQFF
14	many	TRBV6-1	TRBD1	TRBJ1-1	TGTGCCAGCGCGAGGGACAGCTACAACACTGAAGCTTTCTTT	CASARDSYNTEAFF
15	-	TRBV27	-	TRBJ2-3	TGTGCCAGCAGTTTATATTCCTCTAGCACAGATACGCAGTATTTT	CASSLYSSSTDTQYF
15	-	TRBV7-9	-	TRBJ1-1	TGTGCCAGCAGCTTAGCGGGTAGTTCCGACACTGAAGCTTTCTTT	CASSLAGSSDTEAFF
17	-	TRBV4-3	TRBD1	TRBJ1-4	TGCGCCAGCGGCCAAGATTATTACGGGACAGGGGGTGAAAAACTGTTTTTT	CASGQDYYGTGGEKLFF
13	many	TRBV5-1	-	TRBJ2-7	TGCGCCAGCAGCTTGGAGCTGGGCCCCGAGCAGTACTTC	CASSLELGPEQYF
13	many	TRBV7-6	-	TRBJ1-1	TGTGCCAGCAGCCCGAATTACAACACTGAAGCTTTCTTT	CASSPNYNTEAFF
16	few	TRBV10-3	TRBD2	TRBJ2-7	TGTGCCATCAGTGAGACCCTAGCGGGGGGCCTCTACGAGCAGTACTTC	CAISETLAGGLYEQYF
16	-	TRBV20-1	-	TRBJ2-5	TGCAGTGCGAAGCCTTTCGACCTAGCCCTCCCAGAGACCCAGTACTTC	CSAKPFDLALPETQYF
15	-	TRBV5-6	TRBD2	TRBJ2-2	TGTGCCAGCAGCTTCATAGGGAGGGACACCGGGGAGCTGTTTTTT	CASSFIGRDTGELFF
16	-	TRBV9	TRBD2	TRBJ2-7	TGTGCCAGCAGCACAAGTCTTCACGGGGGGGTTTACGAGCAGTACTTC	CASSTSLHGGVYEQYF
13	many	TRBV12-3/TRBV12-4	-	TRBJ2-5	TGTGCCAGCAACAGCAGGGGGGAGGAGACCCAGTACTTC	CASNSRGEETQYF
15	few	TRBV4-3	-	TRBJ2-5	TGCGCCAGCAGCCAAGATATCTCCAGGGGAGAGACCCAGTACTTC	CASSQDISRGETQYF
17	few	TRBV7-2	TRBD1	TRBJ2-7	TGTGCCAGCAGCCTGGCTGGGGACAGGACTTACCTTGACGAGCAGTACTTC	CASSLAGDRTYLDEQYF
12	few	TRBV29-1	-	TRBJ1-1	TGCAGCGTCCCCAACCCGGGGCCTGAAGCTTTCTTT	CSVPNPGPEAFF
12	once	TRBV6-2/TRBV6-3	-	TRBJ2-7	TGTGCCAGCAGTGGGATGTCCTACGAGCAGTACTTC	CASSGMSYEQYF
12	many	TRBV6-6	TRBD1	TRBJ1-1	TGTGCCATCAGGGGGGGGAACACTGAAGCTTTCTTT	CAIRGGNTEAFF
15	few	TRBV9	-	TRBJ1-1	TGTGCCAGCAGCGTAGCTACAGGAATGAACACTGAAGCTTTCTTT	CASSVATGMNTEAFF
14	many	TRBV6-5	TRBD1	TRBJ1-6	TGTGCCAGCAGTTACACGGAACAGGGGGCCCCCCTCCACTTT	CASSYTEQGAPLHF
13	-	TRBV12-3/TRBV12-4	-	TRBJ2-1	TGTGCCAGCGGCGACATTTCCTACAATGAGCAGTTCTTC	CASGDISYNEQFF
15	-	TRBV11-2	-	TRBJ1-5	TGTGCCAGCAGCACCGGGACCGGTCGCAATCAGCCCCAGCATTTT	CASSTGTGRNQPQHF
15	-	TRBV7-2	-	TRBJ2-1	TGTGCCAGCAGCTCGACTCTGAGCTCCTACAATGAGCAGTTCTTC	CASSSTLSSYNEQFF
14	few	TRBV28	TRBD1	TRBJ2-7	TGTGCCACCAGGTGGACAGGGGACTCCTACGAGCAGTACTTC	CATRWTGDSYEQYF
16	many	TRBV6-6	TRBD2	TRBJ2-3	TGTGCCAGCAGTTACCCTAGCGGGGGGGCAAAAGATACGCAGTATTTT	CASSYPSGGAKDTQYF
17	few	TRBV7-2	TRBD2	TRBJ2-1	TGTGCCAGCAGCCCTCGACTAGCGGGAGGGCCGGTCAATGAGCAGTTCTTC	CASSPRLAGGPVNEQFF
12	-	TRBV25-1	-	TRBJ1-2	TGTGCCAGCAGTAAAGGTGACTATGGCTACACCTTC	CASSKGDYGYTF
13	few	TRBV28	-	TRBJ2-7	TGTGCCAGCAGTTCATCCTCCCGGCGCGAGCAGTACTTC	CASSSSSRREQYF
15	once	TRBV28	-	TRBJ2-2	TGTGCCAGCAGCCCCATAGCAGGGAACACCGGGGAGCTGTTTTTT	CASSPIAGNTGELFF
17	many	TRBV4-2	TRBD2	TRBJ2-1	TGTGCCAGCAGCCAAGTTACTACTAGCGGGAGAATGGGTGAGCAGTTCTTC	CASSQVTTSGRMGEQFF
15	few	TRBV14	-	TRBJ2-7	TGTGCCAGCAGCCTACTGGGACGTGAAAACTACGAGCAGTACTTC	CASSLLGRENYEQYF
13	-	TRBV27	-	TRBJ2-5	TGTGCCAGCAGTTCGCAAGTAGGAGAGACCCAGTACTTC	CASSSQVGETQYF
16	-	TRBV5-1	-	TRBJ1-1	TGCGCCAGCAGCCCCGACCCGGGACATAAGAACACTGAAGCTTTCTTT	CASSPDPGHKNTEAFF
15	-	TRBV20-1	-	TRBJ2-7	TGCAGTGCTAGGGTCCTGGGGGCGGGACTCTACGAGCAGTACTTC	CSARVLGAGLYEQYF
12	few	TRBV29-1	TRBD1	TRBJ2-2	TGCAGCGTCGGGACAGGGTCCGGGGAGCTGTTTTTT	CSVGTGSGELFF
15	few	TRBV14	-	TRBJ2-2	TGTGCCAGCAGCCAATACAGGGTTAACACCGGGGAGCTGTTTTTT	CASSQYRVNTGELFF
14	-	TRBV5-6	-	TRBJ2-1	TGTGCCAGCAGCCCCGGGCTCTTCTACAATGAGCAGTTCTTC	CASSPGLFYNEQFF
15	many	TRBV7-9	-	TRBJ2-2	TGTGCCAGCAGCTCAGGGTGGAGGAACACCGGGGAGCTGTTTTTT	CASSSGWRNTGELFF
16	few	TRBV7-9	TRBD1	TRBJ1-5	TGTGCCAGCAGCTTGGGGACAGGGGGGATTGCTCAGCCCCAGCATTTT	CASSLGTGGIAQPQHF
15	few	TRBV27	TRBD1	TRBJ1-1	TGTGCCAGCAGTTATAGAGGACAGGGGGACACTGAAGCTTTCTTT	CASSYRGQGDTEAFF
16	-	TRBV20-1	TRBD1	TRBJ1-3	TGCAGTGCTAGAGGGGGAGGACAGGACTCTGGAAACACCATATATTTT	CSARGGGQDSGNTIYF